This T cell receptor beta chain was sequenced during a study of post-analysis software for immune sequencing data (dated by TCRdb to about 2015). Looking at the study overall: Recorded disease courses included relapsing-remitting, secondary progressive and progressive-relapsing multiple sclerosis, with some patients lacking subtype annotation. A subset of samples was prepared in parallel using single-end sample barcoding, then pooled and co-amplified after Illumina adapter ligation. Patient repertoires were compared against ten to twelve previously published healthy control repertoires from donors aged 6 to 25 years.

To demonstrate the VDJtools post-analysis software, TCR beta repertoires were profiled from the peripheral blood of more than ten young patients with multiple sclerosis. The multiple sclerosis patients were children and adolescents between about 6 and 16 years of age. From the cysteine through the phenylalanine, the CDR3 covers 17 amino acids. Only the CDR3 DNA is retained, 51 bases long and in frame from the first base. From V the trimming removes 5 bases and from J it removes 5 bases, while the gene matches leave 11 bases of the junction unaccounted for. The germline V gene provides CDR1 SGHTA and CDR2 FQGNSA. The research as a whole found: A handful of TRBV segments, including TRBV5-6, TRBV5-1 and TRBV20-1, were significantly more frequent in patients than controls. The multiple sclerosis patient group was slightly younger than the control group. Significantly lower normalized Chao1 diversity was found in multiple sclerosis patients than in controls, suggesting substantial peripheral T-cell clonal expansion. Strong co-clustering of samples prepared in the same batch was shown by direct clustering with F measure, prompting a batch-effect correction.

A note on this clonotype: This receptor's antigen is unknown. No base qualities exist here, and no much larger clone lies one base off it.

The protocol used for the library was PCR. Sequencing used an Illumina HiSeq 2500. Unique molecular identifiers were incorporated into TCR beta cDNA libraries to reduce PCR and sequencing biases. Per 1 to 10 million input T cells, around 500,000 cDNA molecules were obtained, such that each molecule approximated one T cell. Patient libraries were prepared and sequenced with the same protocol used for the earlier healthy control dataset. Within a given batch, samples were prepared together, multiplexed and sequenced on the same HiSeq lane. For the original study's pipeline: Raw barcoded reads were processed with MIGEC, and single-read molecular identifier groups were discarded before consensus assembly and CDR3 extraction. VDJtools was used for post-analysis of the clonotype tables, with diversity normalized by down-sampling every dataset to the smallest sample size. In repertoire overlap clustering, CDR3 amino acid sequences, but not nucleotide sequences, were matched to correct batch-related cross-sample contamination. Using fastp at Q25 and MiXCR, TCRdb reprocessed the public reads and kept productive beta chains. One record per CDR3 amino acid sequence lists the most common genes and DNA. The V and J calls and clone size come from TCRdb's table, not from the authors' own analysis. In all, the sample holds approximately 690,000 distinct CDR3 sequences, and approximately 60% of those were seen once. About 11% of the sample comes from the top ten.

Here the chain combines TRBV7-2 and TRBJ2-5; 13 nucleotides in the junction match TRBD2. This TCR derives from a girl aged 2 to 9 with multiple sclerosis. The sample comprised blood. The CDR3 region reads CASSLGTSGDRGETQYF. The DNA reads TGTGCCAGCAGCCTAGGGACTAGCGGGGACCGAGGGGAGACCCAGTACTTC.